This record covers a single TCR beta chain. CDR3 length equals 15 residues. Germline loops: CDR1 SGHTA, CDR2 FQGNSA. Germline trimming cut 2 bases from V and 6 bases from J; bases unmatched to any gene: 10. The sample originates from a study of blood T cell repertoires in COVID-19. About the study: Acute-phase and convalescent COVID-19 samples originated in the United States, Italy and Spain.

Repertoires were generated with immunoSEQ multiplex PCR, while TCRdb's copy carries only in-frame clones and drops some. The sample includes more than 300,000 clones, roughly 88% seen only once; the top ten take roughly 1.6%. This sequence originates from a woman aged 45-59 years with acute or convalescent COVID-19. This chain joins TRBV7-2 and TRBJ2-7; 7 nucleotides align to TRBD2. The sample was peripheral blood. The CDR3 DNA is TGTGCCAGCAGCTTAAGACTAGCAGGACCCCTCGAGCAGTACTTC. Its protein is CASSLRLAGPLEQYF.